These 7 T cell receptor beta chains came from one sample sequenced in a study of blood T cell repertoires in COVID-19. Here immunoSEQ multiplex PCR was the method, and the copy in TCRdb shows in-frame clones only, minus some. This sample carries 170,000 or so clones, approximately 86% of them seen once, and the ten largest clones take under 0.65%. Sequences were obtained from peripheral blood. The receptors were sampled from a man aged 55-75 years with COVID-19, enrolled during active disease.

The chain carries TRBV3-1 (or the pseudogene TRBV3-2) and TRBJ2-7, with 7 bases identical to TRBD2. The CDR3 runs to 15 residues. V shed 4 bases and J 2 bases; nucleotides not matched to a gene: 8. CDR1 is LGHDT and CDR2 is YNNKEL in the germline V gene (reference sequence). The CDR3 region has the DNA TGTGCCAGCAGCCCACAGCCGGGAGGACCCTACGAGCAGTACTTC. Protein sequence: CASSPQPGGPYEQYF.

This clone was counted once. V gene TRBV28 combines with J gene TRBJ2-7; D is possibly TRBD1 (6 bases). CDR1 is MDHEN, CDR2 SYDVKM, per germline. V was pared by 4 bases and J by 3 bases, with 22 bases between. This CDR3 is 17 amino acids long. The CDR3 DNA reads TGTGCCAGCAGTTCAGCCGAGACAGGCCGGCCCATCTACGAGCAGTACTTC. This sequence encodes CASSSAETGRPIYEQYF.

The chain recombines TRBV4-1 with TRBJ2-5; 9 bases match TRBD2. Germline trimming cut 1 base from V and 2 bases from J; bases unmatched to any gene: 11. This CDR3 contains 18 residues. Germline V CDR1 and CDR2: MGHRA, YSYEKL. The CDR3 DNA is TGCGCCAGCAGCCAAGGCCGTTCCCTAGCGGGACGGCAAGAGACCCAGTACTTC. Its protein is CASSQGRSLAGRQETQYF.

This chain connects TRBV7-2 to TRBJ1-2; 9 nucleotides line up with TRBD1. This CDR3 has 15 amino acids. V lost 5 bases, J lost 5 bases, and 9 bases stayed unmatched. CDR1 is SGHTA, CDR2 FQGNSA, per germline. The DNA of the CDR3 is TGTGCCAGCAGCCCGACAGGGGGAGAGGGTTATGGCTACACCTTC. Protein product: CASSPTGGEGYGYTF. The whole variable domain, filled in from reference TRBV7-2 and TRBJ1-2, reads GAGVSQSPSNKVTEKGKDVELRCDPISGHTALYWYRQSLGQGLEFLIYFQGNSAPDKSGLPSDRFSAERTGGSVSTLTIQRTQQEDSAVYLCASSPTGGEGYGYTFGSGTRLTVV.

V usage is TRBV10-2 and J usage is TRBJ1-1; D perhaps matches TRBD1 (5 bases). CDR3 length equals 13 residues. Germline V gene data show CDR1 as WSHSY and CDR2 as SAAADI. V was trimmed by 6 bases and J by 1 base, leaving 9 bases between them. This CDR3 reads CASRGTPNTEAFF. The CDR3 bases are TGCGCCAGCAGGGGGACTCCGAACACTGAAGCTTTCTTT.

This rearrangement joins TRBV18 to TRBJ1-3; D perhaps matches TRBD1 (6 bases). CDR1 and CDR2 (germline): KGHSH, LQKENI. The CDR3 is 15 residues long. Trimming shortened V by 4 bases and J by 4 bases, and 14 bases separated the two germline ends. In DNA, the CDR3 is TGTGCCAGCTCACAACTACAGGGAGACGGAAACACCATATATTTT. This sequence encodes CASSQLQGDGNTIYF.

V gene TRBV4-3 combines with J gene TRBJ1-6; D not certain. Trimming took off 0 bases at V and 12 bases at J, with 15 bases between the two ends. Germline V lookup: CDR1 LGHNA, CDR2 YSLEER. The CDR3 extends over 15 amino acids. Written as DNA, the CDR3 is TGCGCCAGCAGCCAAGATTCAGTTGGCGGAATACCCCTCCACTTT. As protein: CASSQDSVGGIPLHF.